This T cell receptor beta chain was identified during a study of cytomegalovirus exposure and HLA in healthy donors (dated by TCRdb to about 2017). Study-wide context: An earlier analysis of approximately 550 of the donors reported 250 to 350 Gb of sequence data and 117 million unique TCR beta sequences from 150 million to 200 million T cells. Besides the first cohort of around 700 subjects, a separate validation cohort made up of over 95 different subjects was used. To decide whether each TCR beta V gene segment behaved as functional or pseudogenic, an earlier analysis of over 500 of the donors relied on high-throughput TCR beta sequencing. Rather than drawing on any new phenotypic data, the later analysis identified candidate immune exposures from TCR beta sequences and the way those sequences occurred across donors. The T cell repertoires of about 700 subjects were profiled by immunosequencing and related to cytomegalovirus serostatus. Every discovery cohort repertoire had been produced on one sequencing platform. Donor age, sex, ethnicity and CMV serostatus were compiled alongside the repertoire data. Among about 360 genotyped donors of the cohort, an average of about 240,000 unique TCR beta nucleotide sequences were sequenced per donor, roughly 18% of them non-productive. Because of strong linkage in the cohort, five DR-DQ haplotypes were treated as single units for association and clustering. The study aimed to test whether signatures of past pathogen exposure could be identified by cataloging public T cell receptors. An early release that covered 640 HLA-typed donors contained about 300 gigabases of sequencing data and approximately 85 million unique TCR sequences. The genetic ancestry cluster associated with self-reported Caucasian donors included 80% to 90% of the approximately 430 genotyped donors. Genome-wide SNP genotypes for about 65% of the roughly 670 donors were used in a later genetic analysis, which treated that subset as a discovery cohort. To predict cytomegalovirus infection status, the study combined high-throughput TCR immunosequencing, statistical association of individual TCRs with disease status, and machine learning. The number of donors typed differed by locus, with 629-630 for A, B, C, DRB1 and DQB1, 522 for DQA1, 600 to 610 for DPA1, and 472 for DPB1. A later analysis re-examined previously published TCR beta repertoires from roughly 650 donors and added high-resolution HLA genotyping to investigate patterns of TCR occurrence. Both class I and class II loci were covered by HLA typing, at four-digit resolution.

The library relied on the immunoSEQ multiplex PCR assay. For the multiplex PCR, a mixture combining 60 forward primers for TCR Vbeta segments and 13 reverse primers for TCR Jbeta segments was used. Amplification of the CDR3 region of rearranged TCR beta genes was performed with a multiplex PCR assay on genomic DNA. On the Illumina HiSeq System, the amplified TCR beta libraries were sequenced as 87-base-pair reads. Processing in the source paper ran as follows. Across the 700 or so repertoires, a later analysis counted tens of millions of unique TCR beta chains, some 11 million of which were shared by at least two donors. A nearest-neighbor algorithm error-corrected the raw reads and collapsed the reads into unique sequences, merging closely related sequences to remove PCR and sequencing errors. To assign V, D and J gene segments, CDR3 sequences were aligned to IMGT reference sequences. Each retained sequence needed at least a six-nucleotide match to both a V gene segment and a J gene segment. A rearrangement was called productive if the CDR3 had no stop codons and remained in frame with V and J, and every other rearrangement was called non-productive. Following IMGT convention, CDR3 was defined as the stretch from the second conserved V-encoded cysteine up to the conserved J-encoded phenylalanine. In an earlier analysis of more than 550 of the donors, sequences lacking an unambiguous match to a single V gene segment were excluded. An earlier analysis of fewer than 750 of the donors classified V segments as functional when productive rearrangements were above 56.7% and as segregating when the standard deviation between donors was above 5%. A statistical classification framework was developed to diagnose cytomegalovirus status using the catalog of TCR beta chain sequences. In a later analysis, TCR nucleotide sequences were compared against IMGT/GENE-DB human TR gene sequences so that V and J genes could be assigned. In a later analysis, CDR3 sequences and most-parsimonious VDJ recombination scenarios were assigned using the TCRdist pipeline. In a later analysis, each TCR beta chain was defined by its CDR3 amino acid sequence together with its V-gene family, and reads lacking a unique V-gene family were excluded. In a later analysis, 500 to 700 highly shared, low-generation-probability nucleotide sequences were removed to address suspected cross-contamination and a sequencing artifact. In a later analysis, a clonal expansion index was calculated for each public chain from normalized within-repertoire ranks of inferred template counts. A later analysis computed generation probabilities with a VDJ recombination model fitted to out-of-frame rearrangements, and checked the results against IGoR. A later analysis scored TCR-TCR, TCR-HLA and TCR-CMV co-occurrence with hypergeometric tests, applying a repertoire-size bias correction to TCR pairs. False discovery rates were estimated in a later analysis by permuting HLA or CMV assignments 20 times. In a later analysis, co-occurring TCRs were grouped using DBSCAN, with TCRdist sequence similarity added in when clustering inside HLA-allele-positive subsets. Repertoires with fewer than 30,000 or more than 120,000 public chains were left out of co-occurrence clustering, as were four to six repertoires with anomalous nucleotide sharing. In TCRdb, the immuneACCESS table is reduced to in-frame sequences with V and J assigned. These tables do not hold every clone; where another copy was compared, an unresolved V gene accounts for under half, and the others remain unexplained. Clonal size and the V and J genes are those of that table, whereas D and trimming came from the DNA. The sample data list approximately 140,000 clones, and 79% of these were observed just once. About 0.97% of the sample is held by the ten biggest clonotypes.

Worth noting for this clone: Its antigen is currently not known. No base-level quality is on record; no much larger clone is a single base apart.

The cohort consisted of 650 to 700 healthy bone marrow donors. At the time of sampling, every cohort member was nominally healthy, though immune exposures that went unrecorded were likely present. The donor was CMV seronegative and was included in the group of 352 seronegative cohort members. Every donor gave a peripheral blood sample, and the peripheral blood mononuclear cells from that sample were used for TCR beta sequencing. Genomic DNA extraction from the blood cell samples was performed with the Qiagen DNeasy Blood Extraction Kit. V is pruned by 8 bases and J by 4 bases, leaving 10 bases of the junction without a gene match. The germline V gene encodes CDR1 MNHNS and CDR2 SASEGT. The CDR3 sequence holds 15 residues, the cysteine and phenylalanine included. Here the CDR3 DNA is all that survives: 45 bases in frame from base 1. Paper-wide results and their limitations: In a later analysis, HLA-associated TCR beta chains showed more clonal expansion and lower generation probabilities than non-associated chains that were equally common. Some IMGT-functional V segments, including TRBV6-2 and TRBV6-3, could not be distinguished by the 87-base-pair reads and were therefore excluded. In a later analysis, most CMV-associated TCR beta chains were found to appear HLA-restricted, with HLA associations seemingly driven largely by CMV exposure. Only TCR beta chains were sequenced in this cohort, and the absence of alpha or paired-chain data limited detectable features. Most TCR sequences were observed very rarely across donors, whereas some public TCRs were present in many individuals. Presence/absence analyses assumed roughly uniform sequencing depth across donors, an assumption that may not hold. A later genetic analysis associated a missense DCLRE1C variant with V-gene and J-gene trimming of TCR beta chains, and an independent cohort replicated the association. A further reported finding was that TCR beta sequences accurately predicted the HLA-A and HLA-B alleles for most subjects in the first cohort. The sequencing pipeline was judged likely to have produced a cluster of highly shared sequence variants as a technical artifact. Compared with the roughly 700-donor mean, donors in an Asian-associated ancestry cluster had fewer N-insertions in productive TCRs, according to a later genetic analysis. Linkage disequilibrium might explain the correlated functional status among segregating V segments, but an unknown experimental factor could not be ruled out. A total of 150 or so TCR beta chains were listed by the study as associated with cytomegalovirus. When HLA alleles, especially DR and DQ, strongly co-occurred, TCR associations were difficult to assign to individual alleles. Three of the identified cytomegalovirus-associated TCR beta chains were confirmed in vitro to be specific for cytomegalovirus antigens. The classifier was reported to diagnose cytomegalovirus status with high specificity and sensitivity in both the original and validation cohorts. According to a later analysis, parvovirus B19, influenza, CMV and Epstein-Barr virus appeared linked to several top co-occurrence clusters. Specific HLA alleles were associated with over 15,000 TCR beta sequences at a false discovery rate of 0.05 in a later analysis. In a later analysis, the rate of TCR association differed among HLA loci, with DRB1 alleles having the most associated TCRs and HLA-C alleles having the fewest. HLA typing was unavailable for some donors at each locus, so association tests used only the typed subset. The authors suggested that the approach could potentially be generalized to other disease states and immunological phenotypes. Roughly 17 rarely observed V segments, including chromosome 9 orphons, were excluded from the earlier analysis of 550 to 700 of the donors because counts were too low. An earlier analysis of 450 to 750 of the donors showed that most TCR beta V segments appeared in productive rearrangements either about 90% or about 30% of the time, which broadly matched IMGT annotations. Immune exposure information for the cohort was limited to CMV serostatus.

Material: PBMCs. The TCR was taken from a young man in good health and CMV-seronegative. The V gene is TRBV6-1 and the J gene is TRBJ2-2; 7 nucleotides in the junction match TRBD1. The CDR3 region reads CASRSMGTVTGELFF. The bases are TGTGCCAGCCGATCCATGGGGACAGTCACCGGGGAGCTGTTTTTT.